The table lists the clone carrying this TCR beta chain with many counts. Its antigen is currently unknown. The data originate from a study of metastatic and nonmetastatic thyroid tumors. Across the study: Repertoire data that came from the blood and tumor or nodule tissue of malignant and benign thyroid patients were compared.

In the source study's methods: In papillary thyroid cancer, a distant-metastasis classifier was built using CDR3 differences across clinicopathological groups. TCRdb reprocessed the PCR reads via MiXCR. None of the V and J calls come from the authors' own analysis; TCRdb made them. The table has about 35,000 clones, around 20% seen once. Every patient underwent thyroid surgery untreated. Study conclusions and caveats: Across blood and tumor, TCR beta diversity in malignant thyroid tumors was reportedly significantly higher than in benign nodules.

This CDR3 has 12 amino acids. Germline V gene lookup returns CDR1 MNHEY and CDR2 SVGEGT. With V trimmed by 10 bases and J by 6 bases, 2 bases remained unmatched. The sequenced material came from blood. The chain has TRBV6-2 or TRBV6-3 and TRBJ2-1, with 11 bases matching TRBD2. The clonotype comes from a female donor with papillary thyroid cancer or a benign thyroid nodule (not recorded which). Some clones in this sample may be carry-over from other donors' samples. Here the CDR3 reads CATGTSGNEQFF. CDR3 nucleotides: TGTGCCACCGGGACTAGCGGCAATGAGCAGTTCTTC.